This T cell receptor beta chain is drawn from a study of tumor-infiltrating lymphocytes in primary liver carcinoma. Study details: Spanning 30 to 69 years of age, the patients were men and women. Maximum tumor diameters ranged from roughly 4 to 10 cm, stage T1-T3 N0M0.

Regarding the study as a whole: The study found only about 8-24% of top clones in all five tumor regions.

Between roughly 20 and 31 mg of unsorted bulk tissue served as the source from which RNA and DNA were co-extracted. Chronic HBV infection was present, with no prior treatment. A remark on this clonotype: The antigen remains unidentified.

TCR beta cDNA was made from 450 to 600 ng total RNA with a constant-region primer. Modified slightly, ARM-PCR produced TCR beta libraries over three nested multiplex PCR rounds. It was with TRBV1-TRBV30 forward primers and a C-beta reverse primer that the first two PCR rounds were run, at around 11 cycles each. Via MiXCR, TCRdb re-called the multiplex PCR reads, giving one row per CDR3 protein. This table has about 130,000 distinct CDR3 sequences, 55% to 75% appearing once. Germline V gene lookup returns CDR1 MDHEN and CDR2 SYDVKM. Trimming removed 5 bases at V and 1 base at J, with 12 bases between. The CDR3 runs 14 residues.

What was sequenced was liver tumor tissue from sampling region 3. Subset of the sample: tumor region T3, left-lateral pole. V gene TRBV28 combines with J gene TRBJ2-7, with D possibly being TRBD1 (6 bases). This TCR was recovered from an older woman with primary liver carcinoma and hepatitis B virus infection. The CDR3 is CASSQTGPSYEQYF. The CDR3 DNA is TGTGCCAGCAGTCAGACAGGCCCATCCTACGAGCAGTACTTC.